This entry describes one TCR beta chain. Original processing notes: It was from reference gene primer amplification that nucleated cell counts were estimated. Here immunoSEQ multiplex PCR was the method, and the copy in TCRdb shows in-frame clones only, minus some. V and J calls and clone size are those listed in that table; D and trimming were worked out from the DNA. This sample has approximately 190,000 clones, with approximately 90% found just once. The source of the sample is a study of blood T cell repertoires in COVID-19. Looking at the study overall: Sources were T cells, B-cell-depleted T cells, or PBMCs; the material itself was cDNA or gDNA.

The J segment lost 3 bases and the V segment lost 5 bases, leaving 5 bases of the junction unmatched. This CDR3 contains 14 residues. Looked up from germline, CDR1 is SEHNR and CDR2 is FQNEAQ (reference sequence). Sample: peripheral blood. This clonotype was obtained from a man in his 70s with active or convalescent COVID-19. This rearrangement joins TRBV7-9 to TRBJ2-3, with 7 bases lining up with TRBD1. CDR3 nucleotide sequence: TGTGCCAGCAGCCCACAGGGGAGAACAGATACGCAGTATTTT. Its protein product is CASSPQGRTDTQYF.